The 27 T cell receptor beta chains listed next were all sequenced from one sample in a study of T cell repertoires in cytomegalovirus infection. TCRdb ran MiXCR on the reads and lists one entry per CDR3 protein. In the table there are about 260,000 distinct CDR3 sequences, roughly 15% of which are singletons. Sequencing was done on a sample of PBMCs. The receptors stem from a human donor in good health (CMV status not recorded). Some clones in this sample may be carry-over from other donors' samples.

The J gene is TRBJ2-7, the V gene TRBV2, with unresolved D. The CDR3 is made up of 14 amino acids. Trimming cost V 8 bases and J 2 bases, with 16 bases left between them. Per the germline V gene, CDR1 is SNHLY and CDR2 is FYNNEI. This CDR3 is CASLGPLKPYEQYF. CDR3 DNA sequence: TGTGCCAGCCTCGGGCCTCTGAAACCCTACGAGCAGTACTTC.

The CDR3 DNA is TGTGCCAGCAGTCCGGGGCGGACAGGGCGGACAGATACGCAGTATTTT. Protein product: CASSPGRTGRTDTQYF. The chain has TRBV6-6 and TRBJ2-3; 8 bases align to TRBD1. V lost 5 bases to trimming and J lost 3 bases; unmatched junction nucleotides: 10. The CDR3 is made up of 16 amino acids. From germline, CDR1 is MNHNY and CDR2 SVGAGI (reference sequence).

This clonotype was recorded a few times. This sequence joins TRBV12-3 or TRBV12-4 and TRBJ1-2; perhaps TRBD1 as D (6 bases). Between the trimmed V and J ends, which lost 3 bases and 8 bases, there was a span of 16 bases. This CDR3 has 14 residues. The CDR3: CASSFDGGATGYTF. Written as DNA, the CDR3 is TGTGCCAGCAGTTTCGACGGGGGCGCGACCGGCTACACCTTC.

Many counts were recorded for this clonotype. J is TRBJ2-3 and V is TRBV7-3, with a tentative D call TRBD1 (5 bases). V dropped 5 bases and J dropped 2 bases, with 14 bases sitting between them. The germline gives CDR1 SGHTA, CDR2 FQGTGA. The CDR3 covers 15 residues. Here the CDR3 DNA reads TGTGCCAGCAGCCCAGGGATTACGGACACAGATACGCAGTATTTT. It translates to CASSPGITDTDTQYF. The variable domain in full, completed from reference TRBV7-3 and TRBJ2-3, reads GAGVSQTPSNKVTEKGKYVELRCDPISGHTALYWYRQSLGQGPEFLIYFQGTGAADDSGLPNDRFFAVRPEGSVSTLKIQRTERGDSAVYLCASSPGITDTDTQYFGPGTRLTVL.

The rearrangement uses TRBV7-2 and TRBJ2-3; 7 bases match TRBD2. Trimming took 1 base from V and 0 from J; bases not matched to a gene: 10. Germline-derived CDR1 and CDR2 are SGHTA and FQGNSA. The CDR3 sequence is 18 residues long. CDR3 protein: CASSLGLAALVSTDTQYF. CDR3 bases: TGTGCCAGCAGCTTAGGGCTAGCGGCCCTTGTCAGCACAGATACGCAGTATTTT.

This clonotype occurred a few times. The genes are TRBV20-1 and TRBJ2-7; tentative D call: TRBD2 (5 bases). Germline CDR1 DFQATT, CDR2 SNEGSKA (reference sequence). V lost 4 bases to trimming and J lost 0 bases, with 19 bases between them. The CDR3 runs 16 residues. CDR3 sequence: CSAIPQTGIFSYEQYF. CDR3 nucleotides: TGCAGTGCTATCCCACAAACCGGGATTTTCTCCTACGAGCAGTACTTC.

The table lists this clonotype with a few counts. This rearrangement joins TRBV2 to TRBJ1-2; D remains unclear. Trimming pared 8 bases from V and 9 bases from J, leaving 10 bases between. In germline, CDR1 is SNHLY, CDR2 FYNNEI. This CDR3 spans 10 amino acids. The CDR3 DNA sequence: TGTGCCAGCCCAAGGGAGAGCTACACCTTC. This codes for CASPRESYTF.

This clonotype was picked up many times. CDR3 residues: CASSSPGTPFYEQYF. The CDR3 bases are TGTGCCAGCAGCTCCCCCGGGACGCCCTTTTACGAGCAGTACTTC. V usage is TRBV7-2 and J usage is TRBJ2-7; D may match TRBD1 or TRBD2 (5 bases each). V shed 4 bases and J shed 4 bases, with 17 bases lying between them. Germline CDR1 SGHTA, CDR2 FQGNSA. The CDR3 loop spans 15 amino acids.

The chain uses TRBV28 and TRBJ2-7; the match to TRBD2 covers 7 bases. CDR3 length: 15 residues. CDR1 is MDHEN, CDR2 SYDVKM, per germline. V lost 7 bases and J lost 2; bases outside the gene matches: 11. The CDR3 nucleotides read TGTGCCAGCACCCGCCCCGGGACTAACCCCTACGAGCAGTACTTC. This encodes CASTRPGTNPYEQYF.

This clonotype has more than one count but fewer than ten. The chain joins TRBV7-3 to TRBJ2-1, with 7 nucleotides matching TRBD2. Germline CDR1 and CDR2: SGHTA and FQGTGA. With 5 bases clipped from V and 5 bases from J, the junction kept 6 bases outside the gene matches. The CDR3 covers 14 residues. CDR3 sequence (DNA): TGTGCCAGCAGCCTCAGCGGGGACCACAATGAGCAGTTCTTC. This gives the protein CASSLSGDHNEQFF. Looking up the rest from reference TRBV7-3 and TRBJ2-1 gives the full variable domain: GAGVSQTPSNKVTEKGKYVELRCDPISGHTALYWYRQSLGQGPEFLIYFQGTGAADDSGLPNDRFFAVRPEGSVSTLKIQRTERGDSAVYLCASSLSGDHNEQFFGPGTRLTVL.

This clonotype was recorded at least ten times. The chain links TRBV7-9 to TRBJ1-1; the D is unclear. This CDR3 comprises 12 residues. V shed 4 bases and J shed 3 bases, with 6 bases lying between them. Germline CDR1 and CDR2: SEHNR and FQNEAQ (reference sequence). The CDR3 bases are TGTGCCAGCAGCTCCGTGTACACTGAAGCTTTCTTT. This sequence encodes CASSSVYTEAFF.

This clonotype came up many times. V gene TRBV20-1 combines with J gene TRBJ2-1; 8 nucleotides align to TRBD2. Trimming at V came to 3 bases and at J to 3 bases, leaving 13 bases not matched to a gene. Germline loops: CDR1 DFQATT, CDR2 SNEGSKA (reference sequence). The CDR3 loop spans 17 amino acids. Written as DNA, the CDR3 is TGCAGTGCTAGCCACCTTAGCGGGAACTACCTCTACAATGAGCAGTTCTTC. Protein: CSASHLSGNYLYNEQFF.

This clonotype was detected many times. The rearrangement uses TRBV12-3 or TRBV12-4 and TRBJ2-7; D is unclear. The CDR3 consists of 14 residues. V lost 5 bases, J lost 1 base, and 12 bases lay in between. CDR3 protein: CASSPSRVSYEQYF. CDR3 coding DNA: TGTGCCAGCAGTCCGAGTAGGGTATCCTACGAGCAGTACTTC.

This clonotype was detected once. The rearrangement links TRBV7-9 to TRBJ2-5; D possibly corresponds to TRBD2 (6 bases). Germline CDR1 and CDR2: SEHNR and FQNEAQ (reference sequence). This CDR3 region has 15 residues. Between the trimmed V and J ends, which lost 1 base and 2 bases, there was a span of 11 bases. The CDR3: CASSLVIGGQETQYF. DNA for the CDR3: TGTGCCAGCAGCTTAGTTATTGGGGGGCAAGAGACCCAGTACTTC.

In its sample, this clonotype was seen many times. J is TRBJ1-4 and V is TRBV7-9, with a tentative D call TRBD1 (6 bases). This CDR3 has 16 residues. V lost 5 bases and J lost 3, with 16 bases in between. Germline-derived CDR1 and CDR2 are SEHNR and FQNEAQ (reference sequence). This CDR3 reads CASSHLPGVANEKLFF. In DNA form, the CDR3 reads TGTGCCAGCAGCCATTTACCAGGGGTGGCTAATGAAAAACTGTTTTTT.

This clonotype was recorded at least ten times. The chain combines TRBV6-1 with TRBJ1-5; TRBD1 matches at 7 bases. The germline CDR1 and CDR2 sequences are MNHNS and SASEGT. This CDR3 is built from 15 residues. V shed 5 bases and J 5 bases; nucleotides not matched to a gene: 9. The CDR3 sequence is CASSSSGGGHQPQHF. The CDR3 nucleotides are TGTGCCAGCAGTTCATCAGGGGGAGGCCATCAGCCCCAGCATTTT.

This clonotype occurred many times. The chain links TRBV12-3 or TRBV12-4 to TRBJ1-2; TRBD1 aligns across 9 bases. The CDR3 consists of 17 residues. V was pared by 6 bases and J by 6 bases, with 17 bases of the junction left unmatched. The CDR3, as DNA: TGTGCCAGCAGCCTGACAGGGGGGCGCGTCGGGGCACATGGCTACACCTTC. It is translated as CASSLTGGRVGAHGYTF.

This clonotype came up many times. A junction boundary mismatches the germline segment, possibly from a read error. The CDR3 sequence is CASSPPLSHEQYF. The CDR3 DNA reads TGTGCCAGCAGTCCGCCTCTCTCCCACGAGCAGTACTTC. The V gene is TRBV27, the J gene TRBJ2-7; D gene uncertain. CDR3 length: 13 amino acids. The germline V gene encodes CDR1 MNHEY and CDR2 SMNVEV (reference sequence).

The rearrangement uses TRBV5-6 and TRBJ2-2; tentative D call: TRBD1 (5 bases). This CDR3 is 14 amino acids long. V was cut by 1 base and J by 4 bases, with 8 bases left in between. Germline values: CDR1 SGHDT, CDR2 YYEEEE. The CDR3 here is CASSLRQLTGELFF. CDR3 DNA: TGTGCCAGCAGCTTGCGACAGCTCACCGGGGAGCTGTTTTTT. The variable domain in full, with the rest retrieved from reference TRBV5-6 and TRBJ2-2, is DAGVTQSPTHLIKTRGQQVTLRCSPKSGHDTVSWYQQALGQGPQFIFQYYEEEERQRGNFPDRFSGHQFPNYSSELNVNALLLGDSALYLCASSLRQLTGELFFGEGSRLTVL.

This clonotype was seen many times. V and J are TRBV20-1 and TRBJ2-5; TRBD2 is a possible D gene (5 bases). With 6 bases removed from V and 5 bases from J, the gap between germline ends came to 19 bases. The V gene's germline CDR1 is DFQATT and CDR2 SNEGSKA (reference sequence). This CDR3 has 14 residues. As DNA, the CDR3 is TGCAGTGCGTCGCCCGCCATAGCGATGGAGACCCAGTACTTC. Protein product: CSASPAIAMETQYF.

This clonotype was seen at least ten times. The genes are TRBV7-9 and TRBJ1-1, with 9 positions matching TRBD1. CDR1 is SEHNR, CDR2 FQNEAQ, per germline (reference sequence). The CDR3 is 14 residues long. V lost 6 bases to trimming and J lost 4 bases; unmatched junction nucleotides: 6. The CDR3 DNA is TGTGCCAGCAGTACCGGGACAGGGAGCACTGAAGCTTTCTTT. Amino acids: CASSTGTGSTEAFF.

The chain uses TRBV4-1 and TRBJ1-2; 7 bases map to TRBD1. This CDR3 comprises 13 residues. The germline gives CDR1 MGHRA, CDR2 YSYEKL. The J segment lost 8 bases and the V segment lost 0 bases, leaving 3 bases of the junction unmatched. The CDR3 loop is CASSQEQGYGYTF. The DNA of the CDR3 is TGCGCCAGCAGCCAAGAACAGGGGTACGGCTACACCTTC.

This clonotype came up many times. The chain joins TRBV11-2 to TRBJ2-3; TRBD2 agrees at 7 bases. CDR3 length equals 14 residues. CDR1 is SGHAT and CDR2 is FQNNGV in the germline V gene. V was pared by 5 bases and J by 5 bases, with 7 bases of the junction left unmatched. CDR3 coding DNA: TGTGCCAGCAGCGGGGGGGGGTGGATAGATACGCAGTATTTT. This encodes CASSGGGWIDTQYF.

The chain joins TRBV7-2 to TRBJ2-3; 9 positions match TRBD2. Unmatched junction bases numbered 7, after V lost 3 bases and J lost 6 bases. The V gene's germline CDR1 is SGHTA and CDR2 FQGNSA. CDR3 size: 15 residues. Here the CDR3 DNA reads TGTGCCAGCAGCTTGGGCGGGAGGGGAACGGATACGCAGTATTTT. Translated: CASSLGGRGTDTQYF. Drawing the rest from reference TRBV7-2 and TRBJ2-3, the complete variable domain is GAGVSQSPSNKVTEKGKDVELRCDPISGHTALYWYRQSLGQGLEFLIYFQGNSAPDKSGLPSDRFSAERTGGSVSTLTIQRTQQEDSAVYLCASSLGGRGTDTQYFGPGTRLTVL.

This clonotype came up a few times. The chain combines TRBV4-1 with TRBJ2-4; the match to TRBD2 covers 12 bases. Germline CDR1 is MGHRA and CDR2 is YSYEKL. The CDR3 has 17 amino acids. Unmatched junction bases numbered 8, after V lost 2 bases and J lost 6 bases. The CDR3 DNA sequence: TGCGCCAGCAGCCAAAGGACTAGCGGGGACCTTGGAAACATTCAGTACTTC. Residues: CASSQRTSGDLGNIQYF.

This clonotype was detected ten times or more. The chain has TRBV19 and TRBJ2-7; TRBD1 matches 8 bases. With V trimmed by 1 base and J by 3 bases, 2 bases remained unmatched. The CDR3 loop spans 14 amino acids. Germline V CDR1 and CDR2: LNHDA, SQIVND (reference sequence). In nucleotides, the CDR3 is TGTGCCAGTAGTATAGGAACAGGGGGCTACGAGCAGTACTTC. This encodes CASSIGTGGYEQYF.

This clonotype was observed at least ten times. The J gene is TRBJ2-2, the V gene TRBV7-8; TRBD2 aligns across 8 bases. Trimming cost V 6 bases and J 4 bases; bases outside gene matches: 10. Germline V CDR1 and CDR2: SGHVS, FQNEAQ. The CDR3 contains 16 residues. The CDR3 DNA sequence: TGTGCCAGCAGATTCCCAGGGGCGGGAGGCACCGGGGAGCTGTTTTTT. It specifies CASRFPGAGGTGELFF.